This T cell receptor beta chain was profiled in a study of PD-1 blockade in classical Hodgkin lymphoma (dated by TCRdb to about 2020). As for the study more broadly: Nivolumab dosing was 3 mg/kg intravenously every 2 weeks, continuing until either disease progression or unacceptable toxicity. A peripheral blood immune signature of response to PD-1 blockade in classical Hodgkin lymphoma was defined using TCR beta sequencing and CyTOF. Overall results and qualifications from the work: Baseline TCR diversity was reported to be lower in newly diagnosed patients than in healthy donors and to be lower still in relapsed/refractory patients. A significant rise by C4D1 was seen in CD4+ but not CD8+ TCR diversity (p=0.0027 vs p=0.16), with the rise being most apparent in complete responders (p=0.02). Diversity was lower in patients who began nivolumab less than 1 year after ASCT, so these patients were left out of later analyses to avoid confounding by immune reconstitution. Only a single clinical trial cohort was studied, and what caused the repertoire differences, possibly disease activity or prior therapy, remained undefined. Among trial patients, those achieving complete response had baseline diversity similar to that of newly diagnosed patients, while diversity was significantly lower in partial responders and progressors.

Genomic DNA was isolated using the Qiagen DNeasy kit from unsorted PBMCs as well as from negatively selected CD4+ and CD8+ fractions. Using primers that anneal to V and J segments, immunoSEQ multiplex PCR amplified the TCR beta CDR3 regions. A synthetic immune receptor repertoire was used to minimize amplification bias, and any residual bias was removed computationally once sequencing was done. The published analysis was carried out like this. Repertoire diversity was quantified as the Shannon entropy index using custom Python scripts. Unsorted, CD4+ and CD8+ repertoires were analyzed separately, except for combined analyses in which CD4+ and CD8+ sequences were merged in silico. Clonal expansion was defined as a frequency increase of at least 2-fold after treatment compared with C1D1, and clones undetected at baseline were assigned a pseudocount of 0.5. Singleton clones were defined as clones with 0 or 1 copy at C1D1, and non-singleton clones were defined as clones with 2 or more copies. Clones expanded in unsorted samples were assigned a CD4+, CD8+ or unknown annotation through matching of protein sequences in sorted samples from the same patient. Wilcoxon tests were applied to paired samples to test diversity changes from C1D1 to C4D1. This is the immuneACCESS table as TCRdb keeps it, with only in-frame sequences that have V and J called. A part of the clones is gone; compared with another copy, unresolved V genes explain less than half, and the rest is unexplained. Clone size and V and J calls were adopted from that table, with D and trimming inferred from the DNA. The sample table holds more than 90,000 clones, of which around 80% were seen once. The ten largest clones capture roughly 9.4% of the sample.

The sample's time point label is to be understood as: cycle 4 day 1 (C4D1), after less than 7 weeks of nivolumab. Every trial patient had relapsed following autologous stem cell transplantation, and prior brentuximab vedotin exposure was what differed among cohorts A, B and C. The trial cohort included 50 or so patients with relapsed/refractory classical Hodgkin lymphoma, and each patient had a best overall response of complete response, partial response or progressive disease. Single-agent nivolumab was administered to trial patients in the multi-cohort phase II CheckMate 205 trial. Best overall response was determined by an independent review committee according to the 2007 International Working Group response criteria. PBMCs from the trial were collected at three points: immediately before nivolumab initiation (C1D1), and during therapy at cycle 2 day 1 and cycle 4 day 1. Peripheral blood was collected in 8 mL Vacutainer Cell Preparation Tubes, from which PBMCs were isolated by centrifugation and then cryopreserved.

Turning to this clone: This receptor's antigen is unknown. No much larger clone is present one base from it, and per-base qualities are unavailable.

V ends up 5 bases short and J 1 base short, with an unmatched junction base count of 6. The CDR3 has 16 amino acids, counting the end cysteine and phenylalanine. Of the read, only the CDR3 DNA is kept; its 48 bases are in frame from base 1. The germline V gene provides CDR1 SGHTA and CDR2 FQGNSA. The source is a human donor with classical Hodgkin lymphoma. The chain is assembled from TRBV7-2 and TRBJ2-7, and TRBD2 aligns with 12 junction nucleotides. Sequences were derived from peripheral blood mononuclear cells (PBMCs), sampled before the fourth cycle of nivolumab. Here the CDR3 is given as CASSPLAGGPSYEQYF. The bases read TGTGCCAGCAGCCCACTAGCGGGAGGCCCTTCCTACGAGCAGTACTTC.